This TCR beta chain was observed in a study of shared clonotypes between healthy human individuals. Overall study results and limits: The study sampled only blood, and tissue repertoires likely differ. A limitation of the genetic and exposure-history diversity represented arose from few donors.

In the case of this clone: The antigen is undetermined.

Every contributor of samples was a Caucasian grown-up residing in Nashville, Tennessee. The CDR3 covers 12 residues. J gave up 8 bases and V 5 bases, and 5 bases lay outside the gene matches. The germline CDR1 and CDR2 sequences are SEHNR and FQNEAQ (reference sequence). The repertoire was sequenced with immunoSEQ multiplex PCR; TCRdb's copy has only in-frame clones and lacks some. This repertoire shows roughly 1 million clones, approximately 78% found once; its top ten account for under 0.65%. The specimen was memory CD4+ T cells from PBMCs. As to subset: CD45RA-negative fraction. The J gene is TRBJ1-1, the V gene TRBV7-9; the match to TRBD1 covers 7 bases. The origin of this receptor is a man aged 18 to 29 in good health. Some clones in this sample may be carry-over from other donors' samples. The CDR3 DNA sequence: TGTGCCAGCAGCGAGACAGGGTCCGAAGCTTTCTTT. It translates to CASSETGSEAFF.